These T cell receptor beta chains were read from a single sample in a study of T cell responses to AZD1222 COVID-19 vaccine. The assay was immunoSEQ multiplex PCR, and TCRdb's table has in-frame clones only and misses some. This sample carries roughly 140,000 clones, 85% to 95% of them seen once, and the ten largest clones take roughly 2.8%. The sample consisted of peripheral blood, taken on day 0 of MenACWY control vaccination. Receptors were obtained from an adult in good health. Both conserved end residues are part of each CDR3. Fields, in order: D gene, J gene, clone size, V gene, CDR3 DNA, CDR3 protein. D genes are given only for firm matches. Size tells how often a clone was seen (once, few, many) or the class of an expanded clone, and some rows leave it out.

d_gene: .; j_gene: TRBJ2-1; abundance: .; v_gene: TRBV7-9; CDR3nt: TGTGCCAGCAGCTCGAACAGGGCTTTGGATGAGCAGTTCTTC; CDR3aa: CASSSNRALDEQFF
d_gene: .; j_gene: TRBJ1-3; abundance: .; v_gene: TRBV5-1; CDR3nt: TGCGCCAGCAGCTTTGGGGGCACTGGAAACACCATATATTTT; CDR3aa: CASSFGGTGNTIYF
d_gene: .; j_gene: TRBJ1-6; abundance: .; v_gene: TRBV29-1; CDR3nt: TGCAGCGTTCGCGACACAATTTCTTCACCCCTCCACTTT; CDR3aa: CSVRDTISSPLHF
d_gene: TRBD2; j_gene: TRBJ2-1; abundance: .; v_gene: TRBV7-9; CDR3nt: TGTGCCAGCAGCTTAGGGCTAGCGGTCATTTACGATGAGCAGTTCTTC; CDR3aa: CASSLGLAVIYDEQFF
d_gene: .; j_gene: TRBJ1-2; abundance: .; v_gene: TRBV12-3/TRBV12-4; CDR3nt: TGTGCCAGCAGTTCGGACAGAAACTATGGCTACACCTTC; CDR3aa: CASSSDRNYGYTF
d_gene: .; j_gene: TRBJ1-3; abundance: .; v_gene: TRBV6-1; CDR3nt: TGTGCCAGCAGTGAAACCTTTACCGCTGGAAACACCATATATTTT; CDR3aa: CASSETFTAGNTIYF
d_gene: TRBD1; j_gene: TRBJ1-5; abundance: .; v_gene: TRBV19; CDR3nt: TGTGCCAGTAGGGGACAGGGTATGAATCAGCCCCAGCATTTT; CDR3aa: CASRGQGMNQPQHF
d_gene: .; j_gene: TRBJ2-2; abundance: .; v_gene: TRBV6-6; CDR3nt: TGTGCTTCCAAGACCGGGACGGCGAACACCGGGGAGCTGTTTTTT; CDR3aa: CASKTGTANTGELFF
d_gene: .; j_gene: TRBJ1-1; abundance: .; v_gene: TRBV4-1; CDR3nt: TGCGCCAGCAGCCGAGTGACAGACACTGAAGCTTTCTTT; CDR3aa: CASSRVTDTEAFF
d_gene: .; j_gene: TRBJ2-7; abundance: .; v_gene: TRBV15; CDR3nt: TGTGCCACCAGCAGAGAGGGGATGGGCTACGAGCAGTACTTC; CDR3aa: CATSREGMGYEQYF
d_gene: TRBD1; j_gene: TRBJ2-2; abundance: .; v_gene: TRBV5-4; CDR3nt: TGTGCCAGCAGCAAGGGACAGGGGGCATCGAACACCGGGGAGCTGTTTTTT; CDR3aa: CASSKGQGASNTGELFF
d_gene: .; j_gene: TRBJ1-2; abundance: .; v_gene: TRBV19; CDR3nt: TGTGCCAGTAGTGAAGGCTATGGCTACACCTTC; CDR3aa: CASSEGYGYTF
d_gene: .; j_gene: TRBJ2-1; abundance: once; v_gene: TRBV18; CDR3nt: TGTGCCAGCTCCGCGTTCAGAGAGAGTCCCTCCTACAATGAGCAGTTCTTC; CDR3aa: CASSAFRESPSYNEQFF
d_gene: .; j_gene: TRBJ1-6; abundance: .; v_gene: TRBV19; CDR3nt: TGTGCCAGTAGGAGGGACGGCGGGGCACCCCTCCACTTT; CDR3aa: CASRRDGGAPLHF
d_gene: .; j_gene: TRBJ2-7; abundance: .; v_gene: TRBV28; CDR3nt: TGTGCCAGCACTACCGGAGGTATTTACGAGCAGTACTTC; CDR3aa: CASTTGGIYEQYF
d_gene: TRBD2; j_gene: TRBJ2-5; abundance: .; v_gene: TRBV9; CDR3nt: TGTGCCAGCAGCGTACCAGCGGGGGGGCAAGAGACCCAGTACTTC; CDR3aa: CASSVPAGGQETQYF
d_gene: .; j_gene: TRBJ2-4; abundance: .; v_gene: TRBV4-2; CDR3nt: TGTGCCAGCAGCCAAGTGGAGGGGGCAGCGGGTCTAGCCAAAAACATTCAGTACTTC; CDR3aa: CASSQVEGAAGLAKNIQYF
d_gene: .; j_gene: TRBJ1-1; abundance: .; v_gene: TRBV30; CDR3nt: TGTGCCTGGAGTGGGGGGGGCTTAATGTACGGTGAAGCTTTCTTT; CDR3aa: CAWSGGGLMYGEAFF
d_gene: TRBD1; j_gene: TRBJ1-5; abundance: once; v_gene: TRBV10-2; CDR3nt: TGCGCCAGTTGCTTAGACAGGGTCGGTAATCAGCCCCAGCATTTT; CDR3aa: CASCLDRVGNQPQHF
d_gene: .; j_gene: TRBJ1-1; abundance: .; v_gene: TRBV5-1; CDR3nt: TGCGCCAGCAGCTATGGGGACCGGGAGCGGAACACTGAAGCTTTCTTT; CDR3aa: CASSYGDRERNTEAFF
d_gene: TRBD1; j_gene: TRBJ2-7; abundance: .; v_gene: TRBV7-9; CDR3nt: TGTGCCAGCAGTTTCCAGGGGGCTCCCGAGCAGTACTTC; CDR3aa: CASSFQGAPEQYF
d_gene: .; j_gene: TRBJ1-1; abundance: .; v_gene: TRBV4-1; CDR3nt: TGCGCCAGCAGCCAGAATGGGGAGCCAACTGAAGCTTTCTTT; CDR3aa: CASSQNGEPTEAFF
d_gene: .; j_gene: TRBJ1-1; abundance: .; v_gene: TRBV19; CDR3nt: TGTGCCAGTGCACTTGCTGGGAACACTGAAGCTTTCTTT; CDR3aa: CASALAGNTEAFF
d_gene: .; j_gene: TRBJ2-7; abundance: .; v_gene: TRBV6-5; CDR3nt: TGTGCCAGCAGACCGCGACCTTTGAGAGACGAGCAGTACTTC; CDR3aa: CASRPRPLRDEQYF
d_gene: .; j_gene: TRBJ1-5; abundance: .; v_gene: TRBV15; CDR3nt: TGTGCCACCAGCAGAGCCGTGGATCAGCCCCAGCATTTT; CDR3aa: CATSRAVDQPQHF
d_gene: .; j_gene: TRBJ1-2; abundance: .; v_gene: TRBV7-8; CDR3nt: TGTGCCAGCAGCCCCGAGGGGTACGGAGTTTCCTATGGCTACACCTTC; CDR3aa: CASSPEGYGVSYGYTF
d_gene: TRBD1; j_gene: TRBJ1-5; abundance: .; v_gene: TRBV27; CDR3nt: TGTGCCAGCAGGAGATTGACAGGGGAGTGGCCCCAGCATTTT; CDR3aa: CASRRLTGEWPQHF
d_gene: .; j_gene: TRBJ2-1; abundance: .; v_gene: TRBV12-3/TRBV12-4; CDR3nt: TGTGCCAGCAGCAACCGCAGAAATGAGCAGTTCTTC; CDR3aa: CASSNRRNEQFF
d_gene: .; j_gene: TRBJ1-4; abundance: .; v_gene: TRBV18; CDR3nt: TGTGCCAGCTCAGGGGCAGGGGTGCGAGAAAAACTGTTTTTT; CDR3aa: CASSGAGVREKLFF
d_gene: .; j_gene: TRBJ1-5; abundance: .; v_gene: TRBV3-1/TRBV3-2; CDR3nt: TGTGCCAGCAGCCAAGACGAATTGACCCAGCCCCAGCATTTT; CDR3aa: CASSQDELTQPQHF
d_gene: .; j_gene: TRBJ1-2; abundance: .; v_gene: TRBV12-3/TRBV12-4; CDR3nt: TGTGCCAGCAGTCCGGTTGGGACCTATGGCTACACCTTC; CDR3aa: CASSPVGTYGYTF
d_gene: TRBD1; j_gene: TRBJ1-2; abundance: .; v_gene: TRBV18; CDR3nt: TGTGCCAGCTCACCTAATCAACAGGGGGGGAATGGCTACACCTTC; CDR3aa: CASSPNQQGGNGYTF
d_gene: TRBD2; j_gene: TRBJ2-7; abundance: .; v_gene: TRBV7-2; CDR3nt: TGTGCCAGCAGCCCCGGGACTAGCGGGAGTCTCGCCTACGAGCAGTACTTC; CDR3aa: CASSPGTSGSLAYEQYF
d_gene: TRBD2; j_gene: TRBJ2-1; abundance: .; v_gene: TRBV13; CDR3nt: TGTGCCAGCAGCTTACCTAGCGGGGGGGTTCCCTACAATGAGCAGTTCTTC; CDR3aa: CASSLPSGGVPYNEQFF
d_gene: TRBD2; j_gene: TRBJ2-5; abundance: .; v_gene: TRBV2; CDR3nt: TGTGCCAGCAGTGGGACGGGGGGAATGACCCAGTACTTC; CDR3aa: CASSGTGGMTQYF
d_gene: TRBD2; j_gene: TRBJ2-5; abundance: .; v_gene: TRBV9; CDR3nt: TGTGCCAGCAGCCCTGGGGCTAGCGGGGGGCCTCAAGAGACCCAGTACTTC; CDR3aa: CASSPGASGGPQETQYF
d_gene: .; j_gene: TRBJ1-2; abundance: .; v_gene: TRBV6-2/TRBV6-3; CDR3nt: TGTGCCAGCAGCTATCCAGGAGGCTATGGCTACACCTTC; CDR3aa: CASSYPGGYGYTF
d_gene: TRBD1; j_gene: TRBJ1-1; abundance: .; v_gene: TRBV6-5; CDR3nt: TGTGCCAGCTGCCGACAGGGGATGAACACTGAAGCTTTCTTT; CDR3aa: CASCRQGMNTEAFF
d_gene: TRBD1; j_gene: TRBJ2-5; abundance: .; v_gene: TRBV7-3; CDR3nt: TGTGCCAGCAGCTTGTCCGGAGGACAGGGAGAGACCCAGTACTTC; CDR3aa: CASSLSGGQGETQYF
d_gene: .; j_gene: TRBJ1-2; abundance: .; v_gene: TRBV20-1; CDR3nt: TGCAGTGCGAAGAACTATGGCTACACCTTC; CDR3aa: CSAKNYGYTF
d_gene: .; j_gene: TRBJ1-1; abundance: .; v_gene: TRBV4-1; CDR3nt: TGCGCCAGCAGCCAAGCTACTATGAACACTGAAGCTTTCTTT; CDR3aa: CASSQATMNTEAFF
d_gene: TRBD1; j_gene: TRBJ1-6; abundance: .; v_gene: TRBV5-4; CDR3nt: TGTGCCAGCAGCAGGGACAGGGGGATCGGACTCTCACCCCTCCACTTT; CDR3aa: CASSRDRGIGLSPLHF
d_gene: .; j_gene: TRBJ2-2; abundance: .; v_gene: TRBV5-1; CDR3nt: TGCGCCAGCAGCTTGGTTACGGGCGCGAACACCGGGGAGCTGTTTTTT; CDR3aa: CASSLVTGANTGELFF
d_gene: .; j_gene: TRBJ1-6; abundance: .; v_gene: TRBV27; CDR3nt: TGTGCCAGCAGTAGGGGCGGGTCCAGCTCCTATAATTCACCCCTCCACTTT; CDR3aa: CASSRGGSSSYNSPLHF
d_gene: TRBD2; j_gene: TRBJ2-1; abundance: .; v_gene: TRBV13; CDR3nt: TGTGCCAGCAGACGCACGCGGGGGGAGCAGTTCTTC; CDR3aa: CASRRTRGEQFF
d_gene: .; j_gene: TRBJ1-2; abundance: .; v_gene: TRBV5-1; CDR3nt: TGCGCCAGCAGCTTCGGGGTCTATGGCTACACCTTC; CDR3aa: CASSFGVYGYTF
d_gene: .; j_gene: TRBJ1-5; abundance: .; v_gene: TRBV28; CDR3nt: TGTGCCAGCAGGGTAGTTGAGGGCTACCCCCGTAGGAATCAGCCCCAGCATTTT; CDR3aa: CASRVVEGYPRRNQPQHF
d_gene: TRBD2; j_gene: TRBJ2-3; abundance: .; v_gene: TRBV5-1; CDR3nt: TGCGCCAGCAGCTTGGCAACTAGCGGGAGGGTAAGCACAGATACGCAGTATTTT; CDR3aa: CASSLATSGRVSTDTQYF
d_gene: TRBD1; j_gene: TRBJ1-2; abundance: .; v_gene: TRBV18; CDR3nt: TGTGCCAGCTCACCTGGACAGGGTCATGGCTACACCTTC; CDR3aa: CASSPGQGHGYTF